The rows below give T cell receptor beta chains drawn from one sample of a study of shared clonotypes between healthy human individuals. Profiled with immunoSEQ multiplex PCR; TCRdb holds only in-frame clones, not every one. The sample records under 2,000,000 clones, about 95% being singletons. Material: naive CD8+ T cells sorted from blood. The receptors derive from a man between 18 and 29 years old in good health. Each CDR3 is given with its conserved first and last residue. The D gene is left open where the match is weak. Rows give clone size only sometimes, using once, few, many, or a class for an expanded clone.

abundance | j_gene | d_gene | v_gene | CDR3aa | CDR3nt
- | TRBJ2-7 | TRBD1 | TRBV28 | CASSLQGARYEQYF | TGTGCCAGCAGTTTACAGGGGGCGCGCTACGAGCAGTACTTC
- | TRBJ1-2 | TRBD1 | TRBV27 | CASSPKGASSYGYTF | TGTGCCAGCAGCCCCAAGGGGGCTAGCTCCTATGGCTACACCTTC
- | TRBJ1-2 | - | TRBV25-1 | CASSNAGGGSEGYTF | TGTGCCAGCAGTAACGCAGGAGGGGGGTCTGAAGGCTACACCTTC
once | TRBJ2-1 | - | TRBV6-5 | CASSPTPGYEQFF | TGTGCCAGCAGCCCTACTCCGGGGTATGAGCAGTTCTTC
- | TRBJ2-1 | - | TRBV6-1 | CASRAPNEQFF | TGTGCCAGCAGAGCACCCAATGAGCAGTTCTTC
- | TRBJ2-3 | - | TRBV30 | CAWNLAGSTDTQYF | TGTGCCTGGAACCTTGCGGGGAGCACAGATACGCAGTATTTT
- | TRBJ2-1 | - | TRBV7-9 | CASSLGEGVINEQFF | TGTGCCAGCAGCTTAGGGGAGGGGGTGATCAATGAGCAGTTCTTC
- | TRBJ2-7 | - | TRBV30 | CAWSTGQNYEQYF | TGTGCCTGGAGTACCGGACAGAACTACGAGCAGTACTTC
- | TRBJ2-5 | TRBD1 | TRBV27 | CASSLTTGAQETQYF | TGTGCCAGCAGTTTAACGACAGGGGCCCAGGAGACCCAGTACTTC
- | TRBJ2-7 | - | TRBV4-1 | CASSQGLEQYF | TGCGCCAGCAGCCAAGGTCTCGAGCAGTACTTC
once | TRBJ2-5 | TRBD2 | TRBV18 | CASSPSRSGDLLYQETQYF | TGTGCCAGCTCACCATCGCGTAGCGGGGACCTCCTGTACCAAGAGACCCAGTACTTC
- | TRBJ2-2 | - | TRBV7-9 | CASSLGTSGELFF | TGTGCCAGCAGCTTAGGAACCTCCGGGGAGCTGTTTTTT
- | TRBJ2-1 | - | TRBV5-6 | CASSALGNEQFF | TGTGCCAGCAGCGCACTAGGCAATGAGCAGTTCTTC
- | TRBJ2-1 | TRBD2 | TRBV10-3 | CAISESKGSGDNNEQFF | TGTGCCATCAGTGAGTCGAAAGGTAGCGGGGACAACAATGAGCAGTTCTTC
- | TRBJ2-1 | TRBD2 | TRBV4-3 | CASSQDGVAGYNEQFF | TGCGCCAGCAGCCAAGACGGGGTAGCGGGGTACAATGAGCAGTTCTTC
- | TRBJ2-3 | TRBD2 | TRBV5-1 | CASSAGTSGTDTQYF | TGCGCCAGCAGCGCTGGGACTAGCGGGACGGATACGCAGTATTTT
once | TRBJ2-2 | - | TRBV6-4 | CAGRDQPIGELFF | TGTGCCGGACGGGACCAACCCATTGGGGAGCTGTTTTTT
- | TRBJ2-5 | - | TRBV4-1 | CASSQDQGTQYF | TGCGCCAGCAGCCAAGATCAGGGGACCCAGTACTTC
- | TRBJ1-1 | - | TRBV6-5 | CASSWGQVAEAFF | TGTGCCAGCAGTTGGGGGCAGGTGGCTGAAGCTTTCTTT
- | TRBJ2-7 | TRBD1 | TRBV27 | CASSLAAGGHGEQYF | TGTGCCAGCAGTTTAGCGGCAGGGGGCCATGGGGAGCAGTACTTC
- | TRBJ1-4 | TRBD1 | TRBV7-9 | CASSPTGDLNEKLFF | TGTGCCAGCAGCCCGACAGGGGACCTTAATGAAAAACTGTTTTTT
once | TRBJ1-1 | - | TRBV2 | CASSEAQEGRYTEAFF | TGTGCCAGCAGTGAAGCGCAGGAGGGGCGGTACACTGAAGCTTTCTTT
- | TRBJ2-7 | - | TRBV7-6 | CASSPSRGYEQYF | TGTGCCAGCAGCCCCTCAAGGGGATACGAGCAGTACTTC
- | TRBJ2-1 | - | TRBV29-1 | CSVKNEGWQRSSYNEQFF | TGCAGCGTCAAAAATGAGGGCTGGCAGCGGAGCTCCTACAATGAGCAGTTCTTC
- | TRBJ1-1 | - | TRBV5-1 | CASSWTVGNTEAFF | TGCGCCAGCAGCTGGACGGTAGGGAACACTGAAGCTTTCTTT
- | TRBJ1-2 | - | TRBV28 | CASSLGPGENYGYTF | TGTGCCAGCAGTTTAGGGCCAGGAGAAAACTATGGCTACACCTTC
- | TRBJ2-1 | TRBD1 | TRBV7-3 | CASSWRGGGPYNEQFF | TGTGCCAGCAGCTGGAGAGGGGGCGGCCCTTACAATGAGCAGTTCTTC
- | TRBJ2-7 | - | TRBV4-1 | CASSLDEESISYEQYF | TGCGCCAGCAGTCTAGACGAGGAATCAATATCCTACGAGCAGTACTTC
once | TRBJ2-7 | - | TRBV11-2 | CASSLDPGYEQYF | TGTGCCAGCAGCTTAGATCCTGGGTACGAGCAGTACTTC
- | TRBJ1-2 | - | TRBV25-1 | CASSESLVSGYYGYTF | TGTGCCAGCAGTGAATCGTTAGTCTCTGGGTACTATGGCTACACCTTC
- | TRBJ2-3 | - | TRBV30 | CAWNFPPTMVPDTQYF | TGTGCCTGGAATTTTCCCCCGACAATGGTCCCAGATACGCAGTATTTT
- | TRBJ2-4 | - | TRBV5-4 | CASSSREAVAKNIQYF | TGTGCCAGCAGCTCCCGCGAAGCGGTAGCCAAAAACATTCAGTACTTC
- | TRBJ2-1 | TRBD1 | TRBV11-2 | CASSQGQGYEQFF | TGTGCCAGCAGCCAGGGACAGGGATATGAGCAGTTCTTC
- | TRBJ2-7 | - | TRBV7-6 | CASSLGAEGLLGEQYF | TGTGCCAGCAGCTTGGGAGCGGAGGGCCTTTTGGGCGAGCAGTACTTC
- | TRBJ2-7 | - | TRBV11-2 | CASSYAPPYEQYF | TGTGCCAGCAGCTACGCCCCCCCCTACGAGCAGTACTTC
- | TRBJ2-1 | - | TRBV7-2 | CASSLVGPYNEQFF | TGTGCCAGCAGCTTAGTCGGCCCCTACAATGAGCAGTTCTTC
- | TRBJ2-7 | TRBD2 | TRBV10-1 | CASGRRLAGGACYEQYF | TGCGCCAGCGGCAGGAGACTAGCGGGGGGCGCTTGCTACGAGCAGTACTTC
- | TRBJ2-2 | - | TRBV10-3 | CAISEVEANTGELFF | TGTGCCATCAGTGAGGTGGAGGCGAACACCGGGGAGCTGTTTTTT
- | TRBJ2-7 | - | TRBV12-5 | CASGFSADEQYF | TGTGCTAGTGGTTTCTCCGCGGACGAGCAGTACTTC
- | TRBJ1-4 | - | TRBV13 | CASSSRQEAINEKLFF | TGTGCCAGCAGCTCAAGACAGGAAGCGATTAATGAAAAACTGTTTTTT
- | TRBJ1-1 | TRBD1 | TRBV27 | CASTKTGEDTEAFF | TGTGCCAGCACTAAGACAGGGGAAGACACTGAAGCTTTCTTT
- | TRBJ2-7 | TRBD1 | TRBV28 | CASRLPGQGYEQYF | TGTGCCAGCAGGCTCCCGGGACAGGGGTACGAGCAGTACTTC
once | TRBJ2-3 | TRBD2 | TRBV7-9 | CASSQGTSGTDTQYF | TGTGCCAGCAGCCAGGGGACTAGCGGCACAGATACGCAGTATTTT
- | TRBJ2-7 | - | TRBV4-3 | CASSQAEGAVEQYF | TGCGCCAGCAGCCAAGCGGAGGGGGCTGTCGAGCAGTACTTC
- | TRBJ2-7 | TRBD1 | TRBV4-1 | CASSQEDRSYEQYF | TGCGCCAGCAGCCAAGAGGACAGGTCCTACGAGCAGTACTTC
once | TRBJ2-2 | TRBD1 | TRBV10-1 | CASSGRQGTGELFF | TGCGCCAGCAGTGGTAGACAGGGGACCGGGGAGCTGTTTTTT
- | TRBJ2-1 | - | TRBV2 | CASSYIPTYNEQFF | TGTGCCAGCAGTTACATACCAACTTACAATGAGCAGTTCTTC
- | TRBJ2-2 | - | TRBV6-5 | CASSSLTDYTGELFF | TGTGCCAGCAGTTCGCTGACAGATTACACCGGGGAGCTGTTTTTT
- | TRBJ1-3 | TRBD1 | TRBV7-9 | CASNLAATGLNGNTIYF | TGTGCCAGCAATCTTGCAGCGACAGGGCTGAATGGAAACACCATATATTTT
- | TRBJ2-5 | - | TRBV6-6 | CASSFELQETQYF | TGTGCCAGCAGTTTCGAGCTACAAGAGACCCAGTACTTC
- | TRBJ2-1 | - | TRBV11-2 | CASSLDTNEQFF | TGTGCCAGCAGCTTAGATACCAATGAGCAGTTCTTC
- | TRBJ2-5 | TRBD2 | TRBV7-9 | CASSPPAGGPETQYF | TGTGCCAGCAGCCCGCCGGCGGGAGGGCCGGAGACCCAGTACTTC